This T cell receptor beta chain was identified in a study of shared T cell receptors in the human thymus. Germline CDR1 is KGHSH and CDR2 is LQKENI. V dropped 3 bases and J dropped 3; count of bases not matched to a gene: 9. This CDR3 comprises 16 residues. Sequencing used immunoSEQ multiplex PCR; TCRdb keeps in-frame clones, though not all of them. The sample records some 700,000 clones, 70% to 90% being singletons. A further study also used this sample, focusing on human thymus T cells.

This chain links TRBV18 with TRBJ2-5; 8 bases are a match to TRBD1. The source is a boy in the first two years of life with a congenital heart defect. The specimen was thymocytes. Written as DNA, the CDR3 is TGTGCCAGCTCACCCGGACAGGGCCCTTCCGAAGAGACCCAGTACTTC. Translated, it gives CASSPGQGPSEETQYF.